This T cell receptor beta chain was captured by sequencing in a study of blood T cell repertoires in COVID-19. Sequencing used immunoSEQ multiplex PCR; TCRdb keeps in-frame clones, though not all of them. This table has about 110,000 clones, about 90% appearing once. Per the germline V gene, CDR1 is SGHDT and CDR2 is YYEEEE. CDR3 length equals 15 residues. V shed 0 bases and J 5 bases; nucleotides not matched to a gene: 6. The TCR sequence derives from a human donor in a cohort sampled during active COVID-19. V usage is TRBV5-6 and J usage is TRBJ2-3; 7 positions agree with TRBD1. Sequencing was done on a sample of peripheral blood. The CDR3 here is CASSLARTGIDTQYF. The CDR3, as DNA: TGTGCCAGCAGCTTGGCGAGGACAGGAATAGATACGCAGTATTTT. Variable domain in full (rest from reference TRBV5-6 and TRBJ2-3): DAGVTQSPTHLIKTRGQQVTLRCSPKSGHDTVSWYQQALGQGPQFIFQYYEEEERQRGNFPDRFSGHQFPNYSSELNVNALLLGDSALYLCASSLARTGIDTQYFGPGTRLTVL.